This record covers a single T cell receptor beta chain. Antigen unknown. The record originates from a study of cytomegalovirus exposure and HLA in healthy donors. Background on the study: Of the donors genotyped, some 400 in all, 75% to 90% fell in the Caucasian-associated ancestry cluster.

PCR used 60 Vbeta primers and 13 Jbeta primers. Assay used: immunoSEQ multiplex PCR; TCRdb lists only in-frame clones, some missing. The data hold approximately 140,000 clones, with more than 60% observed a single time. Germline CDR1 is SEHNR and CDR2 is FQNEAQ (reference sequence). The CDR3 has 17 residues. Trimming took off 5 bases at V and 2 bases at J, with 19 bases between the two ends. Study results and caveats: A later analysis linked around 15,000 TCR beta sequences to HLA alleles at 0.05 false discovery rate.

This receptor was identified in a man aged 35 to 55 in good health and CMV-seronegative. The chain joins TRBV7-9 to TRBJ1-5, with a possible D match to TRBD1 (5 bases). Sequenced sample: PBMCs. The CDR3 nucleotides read TGTGCCAGCAGCGCCGCGGGAGGGGCCGGTGGCAATCAGCCCCAGCATTTT. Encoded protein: CASSAAGGAGGNQPQHF.